The clone carrying this TCR beta chain was found once. Libraries were prepared by immunoSEQ multiplex PCR; TCRdb keeps only in-frame clonotypes and omits some of them. The table includes 400,000 to 550,000 clones, 79% detected once. This sample stems from a study of shared clonotypes between healthy human individuals. V shed 5 bases, J shed 3 bases, and the junction held 6 bases outside the gene matches. The CDR3 runs 15 residues. Germline loops: CDR1 LGHNA, CDR2 YSLEER. V and J are TRBV4-3 and TRBJ2-2; 7 bases match TRBD2. The TCR originated in a woman in her thirties or forties in good health. Some clones in this sample may be carry-over from other donors' samples. The sequenced sample was PBMCs. CDR3 bases: TGCGCCAGCAGCAAGGGAGGGCTATACACCGGGGAGCTGTTTTTT. Protein product: CASSKGGLYTGELFF.